The text below deals with one T cell receptor beta chain. Its antigen remains undetermined. Germline is not matched at one junction end, which may reflect a read error. The sample comes from a study of shared clonotypes between healthy human individuals (dated by TCRdb to about 2020). Regarding the complete study: Three men and a couple of women, aged 18 to 49 years, made up the cohort. For each donor, three plates each were used for CD4 naive and CD4 memory, two plates were used for CD8 naive, and one plate was used for CD8 memory. The study deeply sequenced blood TCR repertoires of five healthy adults to estimate repertoire size and the extent of clonotype sharing between individuals. Libraries were prepared and TCR repertoires were sequenced by different laboratories using diverse techniques, in order to increase sequencing depth and limit assay-specific biases. Each donor's leukapheresis produced roughly between roughly 0.85 and 9 billion PBMCs.

The CDR3 spans 14 residues, from the cysteine through the phenylalanine. Only the CDR3 portion is preserved as DNA: 42 bases, with reading frame beginning at the first base. CDR1 and CDR2, looked up from the germline V gene, are SQVTM and ANQGSEA. CD8 naive samples consisted of CD45RO-negative cells that were positively selected for CCR7, yielding a CD45RA+CCR7+ population without TemRA cells. Healthy HIV-negative adults with no recently reported acute infections or vaccinations were included as donors. Only Caucasian adults living in Nashville, Tennessee, USA were represented among the donors. After blood collection by leukapheresis, PBMCs were isolated using Ficoll-Histopaque density gradient centrifugation and then cryopreserved in the vapor phase of liquid nitrogen. Purity and quantity of every magnetically sorted T cell population were checked by analytical flow cytometry. Each sorted fraction had its genomic DNA isolated and then quantified by UV absorbance on a Nanodrop 2000c.

Using the deep immunoSEQ assay, multiplex PCR amplified TCR CDR3 regions from genomic DNA. Genomic DNA extracted from each cell subset was distributed evenly over all wells of several immunoSEQ 96-well plates, and each plate served as one replicate. For sorted subsets, around 200 ng genomic DNA, equal to approximately 30,000 T cell genomes, was loaded into each replicate PCR. The purified libraries were quantified using a Qubit 3.0 fluorometer, sized with a Bioanalyzer 2100, and then quantified again using the KAPA Library Quantification kit. A separate single-read 150-cycle Illumina NextSeq 550 flow cell was used to sequence each immunoSEQ 96-well plate. The study's processing was this. The immunoSEQ output contained only junctional sequences without quality scores, so filtering could not match that applied to full-length reads. Sequences were annotated with PyIR, a Python wrapper for IgBLAST v1.9, using IMGT germline references to assign V/J genes and CDR3. Reads were removed for weak V/J assignments (E-value above 1e-6), missing CDR3, stop codons, out-of-frame junctions, or ambiguous translated residues. A V3J clonotype was defined by an identical inferred V gene, J gene, and CDR3 amino acid sequence. Percentage overlap between repertoires was calculated by dividing the number of shared unique clonotypes by the size of the smaller repertoire. Repertoire richness was assessed with RTK rarefaction, the Chao1 estimator, and Recon v2.1 estimates of unobserved clonotypes. OLGA was used to compute generation probabilities for all TCRbeta clonotypes that the gDNA method yielded from several donors. TCRdb retrieved this table from immuneACCESS and kept in-frame rearrangements only. Not all clones are present; in checked studies, unresolved V genes account for under half, and no reason is known for the remainder. For V, J and clone size, that table is used; D and trimming come from the DNA. Counted in this sample were roughly 2,000,000 clones; about 94% of them appeared once. The top ten constitute around 1.2% of the sample.

What the work shows at the level of the full study, not this receptor alone: Pairwise subsampling indicated that sequencing depth was expected to affect the degree of clonotype sharing among donors. Even with the large sequencing depth, rarefaction of the sorted-subset datasets indicated that sequencing was incomplete. Only blood was sampled, and tissue TCR repertoires likely differ from those in blood. Because the study included only a small number of donors, the genetic and exposure-history diversity represented was limited. Compared with non-shared clonotypes, the clonotypes found in all four sorted-subset donors had higher generation probabilities. Sharing across four donors was observed for 5% to 6.5% of naive CD4, less than 4% of naive CD8, about 2.3% of memory CD4, and 0.4% of memory CD8 clonotypes. Larger estimated clonotype richness was generally found for naive subsets than for memory subsets.

This TCR was sampled from a man in his late teens or twenties in good health. The chain joins TRBV29-1 to TRBJ2-4; TRBD1 could be the D gene, as 6 bases match. The sample was naive CD8+ T cells sorted from blood. The cell subset or site label here, explained by the study, means: CD45RA+CCR7+. The CDR3 corresponds to CSVEVGAAQNIQYF. The nucleotide sequence is given as TGCAGCGTTGAAGTGGGGGCAGCCCAAAACATTCAGTACTTC.